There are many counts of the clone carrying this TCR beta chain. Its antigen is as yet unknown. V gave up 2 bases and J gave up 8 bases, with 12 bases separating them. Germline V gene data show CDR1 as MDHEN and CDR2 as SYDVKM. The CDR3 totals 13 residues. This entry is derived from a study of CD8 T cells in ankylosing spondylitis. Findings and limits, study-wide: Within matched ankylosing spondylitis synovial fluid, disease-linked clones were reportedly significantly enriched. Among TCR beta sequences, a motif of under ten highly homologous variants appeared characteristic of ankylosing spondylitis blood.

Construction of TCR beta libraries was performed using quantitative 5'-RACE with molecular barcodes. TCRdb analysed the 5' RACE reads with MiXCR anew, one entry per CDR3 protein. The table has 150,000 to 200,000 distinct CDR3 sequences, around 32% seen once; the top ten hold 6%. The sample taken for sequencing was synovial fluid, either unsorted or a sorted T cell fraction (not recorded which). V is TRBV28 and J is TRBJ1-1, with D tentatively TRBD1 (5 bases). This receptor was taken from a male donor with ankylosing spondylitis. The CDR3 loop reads CASSLDTGKEAFF. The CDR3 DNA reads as TGTGCCAGCAGTTTAGACACAGGTAAAGAAGCTTTCTTT.